Sequencing of this T cell receptor beta chain was carried out in a study of CD8 T cells in ankylosing spondylitis. Study-wide points: Disease-linked clones reportedly showed significant enrichment in matched ankylosing spondylitis synovial fluid. Ankylosing spondylitis blood appeared to carry a characteristic TCR beta motif of roughly eight highly homologous variants. Peripheral blood samples showed relatively rare disease-linked clones, and these clones were CD8+.

With molecular barcodes, quantitative 5'-RACE was used to make the TCR beta libraries. One entry per CDR3 protein, called by TCRdb with MiXCR from the 5' RACE reads. The sample contains about 170,000 distinct CDR3 sequences, around 19% of which appear only once. This clonotype was seen at least ten times. Its antigen is unidentified. V was trimmed by 6 bases and J by 4 bases, leaving 10 bases between them. CDR1 and CDR2 (germline): SQVTM, ANQGSEA. The CDR3 covers 12 residues. This chain connects TRBV29-1 to TRBJ2-1; D is undetermined. The clonotype comes from a male donor with ankylosing spondylitis or in good health (not recorded which). Sequencing was performed on blood, either unsorted or a sorted T cell fraction (not recorded which). CDR3 nucleotides: TGCAGCGTCGTGGTGCTTTACAATGAGCAGTTCTTC. Amino acids: CSVVVLYNEQFF.